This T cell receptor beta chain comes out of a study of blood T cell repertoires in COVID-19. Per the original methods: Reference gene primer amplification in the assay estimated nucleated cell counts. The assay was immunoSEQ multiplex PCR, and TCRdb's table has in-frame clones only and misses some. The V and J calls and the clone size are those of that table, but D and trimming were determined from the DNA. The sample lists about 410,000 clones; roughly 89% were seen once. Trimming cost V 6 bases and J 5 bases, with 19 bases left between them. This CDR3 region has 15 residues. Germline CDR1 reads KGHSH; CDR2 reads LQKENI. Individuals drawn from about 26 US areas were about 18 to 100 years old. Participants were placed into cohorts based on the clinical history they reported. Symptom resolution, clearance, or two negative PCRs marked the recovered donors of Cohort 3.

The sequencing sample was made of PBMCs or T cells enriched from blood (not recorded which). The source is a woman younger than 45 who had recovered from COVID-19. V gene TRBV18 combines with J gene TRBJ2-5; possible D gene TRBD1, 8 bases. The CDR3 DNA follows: TGTGCCAGCTCCAGGGGGCTAGCGGCCAGGGAGACCCAGTACTTC. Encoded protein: CASSRGLAARETQYF.